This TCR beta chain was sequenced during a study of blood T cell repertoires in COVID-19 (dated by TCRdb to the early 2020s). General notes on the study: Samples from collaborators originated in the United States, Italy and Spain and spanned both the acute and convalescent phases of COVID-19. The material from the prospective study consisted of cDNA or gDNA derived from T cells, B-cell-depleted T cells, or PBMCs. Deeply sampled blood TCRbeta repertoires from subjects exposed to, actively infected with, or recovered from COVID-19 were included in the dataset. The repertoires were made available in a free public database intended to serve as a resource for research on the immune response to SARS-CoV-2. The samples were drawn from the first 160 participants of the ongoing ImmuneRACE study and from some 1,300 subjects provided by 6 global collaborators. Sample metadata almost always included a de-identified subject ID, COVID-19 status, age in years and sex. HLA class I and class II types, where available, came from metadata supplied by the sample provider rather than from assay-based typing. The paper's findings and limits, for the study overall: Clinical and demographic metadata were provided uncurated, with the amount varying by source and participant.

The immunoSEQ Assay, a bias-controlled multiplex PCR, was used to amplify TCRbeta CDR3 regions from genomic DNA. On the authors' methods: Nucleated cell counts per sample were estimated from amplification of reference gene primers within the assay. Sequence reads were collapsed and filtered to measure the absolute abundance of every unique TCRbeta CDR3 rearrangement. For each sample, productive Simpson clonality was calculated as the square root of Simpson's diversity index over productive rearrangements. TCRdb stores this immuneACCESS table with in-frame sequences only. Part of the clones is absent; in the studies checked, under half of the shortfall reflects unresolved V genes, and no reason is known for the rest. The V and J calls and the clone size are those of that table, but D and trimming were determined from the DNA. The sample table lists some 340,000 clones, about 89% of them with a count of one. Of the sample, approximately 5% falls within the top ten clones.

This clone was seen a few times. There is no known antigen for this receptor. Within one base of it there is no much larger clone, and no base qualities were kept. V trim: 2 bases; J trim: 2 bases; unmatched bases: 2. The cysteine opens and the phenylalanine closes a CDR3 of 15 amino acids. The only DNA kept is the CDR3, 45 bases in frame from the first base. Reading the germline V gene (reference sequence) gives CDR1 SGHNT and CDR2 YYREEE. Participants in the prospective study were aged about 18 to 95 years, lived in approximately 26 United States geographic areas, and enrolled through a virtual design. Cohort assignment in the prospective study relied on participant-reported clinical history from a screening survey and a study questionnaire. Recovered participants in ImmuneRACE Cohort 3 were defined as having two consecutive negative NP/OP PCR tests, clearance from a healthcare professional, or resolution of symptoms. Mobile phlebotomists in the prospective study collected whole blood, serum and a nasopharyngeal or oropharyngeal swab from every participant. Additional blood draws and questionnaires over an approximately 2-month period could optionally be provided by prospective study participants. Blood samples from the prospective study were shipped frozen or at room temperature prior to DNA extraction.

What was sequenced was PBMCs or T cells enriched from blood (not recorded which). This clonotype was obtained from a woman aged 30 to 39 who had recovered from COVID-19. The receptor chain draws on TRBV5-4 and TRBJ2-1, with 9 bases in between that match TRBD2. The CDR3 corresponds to CASSLSGGPYNEQFF. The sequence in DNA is TGTGCCAGCAGCTTAAGCGGGGGGCCCTACAATGAGCAGTTCTTC.